Listed below are T cell receptor beta chains from one sample, sequenced in a study of tumor-infiltrating lymphocytes in primary liver carcinoma. TCRdb independently ran MiXCR on the multiplex PCR reads; one entry per CDR3 protein. The sample records 250,000 to 400,000 distinct CDR3 sequences, 55% to 65% being singletons. Sequencing was done on a sample of peripheral blood. The receptors here all came from a man in his forties with primary liver carcinoma and hepatitis B virus infection. The conserved cysteine and the conserved F or W are not part of the CDR3 here.

V gene	J gene	CDR3 protein
TRBV4-1	TRBJ1-5	SSSQELIQPQH
TRBV11-2	TRBJ2-5	ASRLIGGTETQY
TRBV28	TRBJ2-5	PSSMDGAGTQY
TRBV7-2	TRBJ2-6	ASSLGSFGANVLT
TRBV11-1	TRBJ2-1	AGGPEGENEQF
TRBV5-5	TRBJ2-7	ASSLGVAYGQY
TRBV4-2	TRBJ2-3	AGSPKVGLADTQY
TRBV12-3/TRBV12-4	TRBJ2-1	ASSPRTSGRGSEQF
TRBV4-1	TRBJ2-5	ASSQGTAQETQY
TRBV28	TRBJ1-2	ASGSVPQGYGYT
TRBV10-3	TRBJ2-7	AIEKGGQGFEQY
TRBV4-3	TRBJ2-3	ASSQEASGGDTQY
TRBV11-2	TRBJ2-1	ASNQASLCEQF
TRBV6-6	TRBJ2-7	ASRIASGSYEQY
TRBV5-5	TRBJ1-5	ASAVEGSNQPRH
TRBV11-2	TRBJ2-7	ASNLEPSGNWVEQY
TRBV6-5	TRBJ2-5	ASSSNRRQY
TRBV29-1	TRBJ1-2	NVRPGAANYGYT
TRBV18	TRBJ2-1	ASSLWFMAANNEQF
TRBV30	TRBJ1-1	VWGKMNTEAF
TRBV12-3/TRBV12-4	TRBJ2-3	VSSSTTSYTDTQY
TRBV28	TRBJ1-5	ASSPYRQPQH
TRBV7-9	TRBJ2-3	ASSLVRLGTDTQY
TRBV6-2/TRBV6-3	TRBJ2-7	ASSQRRDRDTYEQY
TRBV30	TRBJ2-1	AWSPTWASRVQF
TRBV28	TRBJ2-3	ASSLFGTVPTDTQY
TRBV5-4	TRBJ2-1	ASGLSPNNEQF
TRBV29-1	TRBJ2-2	IASLAGGNGELF
TRBV7-9	TRBJ2-4	ASNSSGRDPRYQY
TRBV4-2	TRBJ1-4	GGRRTPGQVNEKLF
TRBV5-6	TRBJ2-3	ASSYSGTGDFLGTDTQY
TRBV28	TRBJ2-7	ASSKLGTNGSYEQY
TRBV29-1	TRBJ2-5	SLTGAGNQGTQY
TRBV11-1	TRBJ1-1	AIIFSGQNTEAF
TRBV7-8	TRBJ2-1	ASSLYIAGGSEQF
TRBV28	TRBJ1-2	ASSWGGGYT
TRBV9	TRBJ1-2	ASSATNTGGSNYGYT
TRBV4-1	TRBJ2-3	ASSQELRSPTDTQY
TRBV28	TRBJ1-2	ASSSRHGGGYT
TRBV12-5	TRBJ2-2	ASGLVQGGNTGELF
TRBV5-1	TRBJ2-3	ASSSGLPSTDTQY
TRBV29-1	TRBJ2-1	SVGGVDEQF
TRBV2	TRBJ2-1	ASSSGTSGSNEQF
TRBV7-8	TRBJ1-5	ASSLDRASSNQPQH
TRBV19	TRBJ2-1	ASSGYGLDEQF
TRBV7-9	TRBJ1-1	ASSQENTEVF
TRBV4-2	TRBJ2-1	ASSQRSAFSYNEQF
TRBV5-8	TRBJ2-3	ASRFTGLDTQY
TRBV24-1	TRBJ2-7	ATSLGGGEQY
TRBV6-1	TRBJ1-6	ASSGRGKQSPLH
TRBV20-1	TRBJ2-2	SARGGRGITGELF
TRBV19	TRBJ2-2	ASSTRDGVPGELF
TRBV29-1	TRBJ2-5	SVEGRADEETQY
TRBV20-1	TRBJ2-3	SSSGLAAHTDTQY
TRBV19	TRBJ2-1	ASTVAGGRGDEQF
TRBV14	TRBJ1-4	ASSQGSGLGNVKLF
TRBV7-9	TRBJ2-2	TAPLLASFTGELF
TRBV6-5	TRBJ2-5	ASSRRGLAIQVTQY